This TCR beta chain comes out of a study of CD8+ T cells in alopecia areata (dated by TCRdb to between 2017 and 2018). For context, the study as a whole: The treated patients, all with moderate-to-severe alopecia areata, were enrolled in an open-label pilot trial of oral tofacitinib given at 5 to 10 mg twice daily. Tofacitinib was given for 6 to 18 months, followed by 6 months of follow-up off drug to assess delayed response and recurrence. The SALT score, which quantifies the percentage of affected scalp surface area, was used to measure disease severity in treated patients. High-throughput TCRbeta sequencing was used to examine T cell clonal expansion in alopecia areata in both the C3H/HeJ mouse model and human patients. Scalp tissue and sorted CD4+ and CD8+ peripheral blood T cells from patchy and totalis/universalis alopecia areata patients and from healthy controls were covered by human TCRbeta sequencing. Biopsies were taken from tofacitinib-treated patients at baseline and again at 4 and 24 weeks into treatment, and several of those patients also had a later scalp biopsy. Scalp clonality was compared across normal scalp (n=4), patchy alopecia areata scalp (n=8), and alopecia totalis/universalis scalp (n=8). RNA was extracted with the PAXgene miRNA kit for fixed scalp, the miRNeasy kit for PBMCs, and the RNeasy kit for mouse skin. TCRbeta CDR3 regions were amplified by immunoSEQ multiplex PCR with 35 Vbeta forward and 13 Jbeta reverse primers. Broad study findings and their caveats: TCR sequences shared between patients were less clear than in mice, possibly partly because of HLA diversity in the patient population. Because the treated cohort was small and included a single nonresponder, larger studies are needed to assess links between baseline CD8+ expansion and response. During tofacitinib treatment, many expanded lesional clones remained in scalp and blood, and this persistence may partly explain relapse after treatment is stopped. Unlike mouse skin, which is dominated by gammadelta T cells, normal human skin has resident alphabeta T cells that are also sequenced, and this complicates analysis of the scalp TCR repertoire. With tofacitinib, both scalp clonality and the number of expanded CD8+ clones among the top 100 scalp clones went down significantly. Compared with normal scalp, lesional scalp had higher clonality and more expanded CD8+ clones, particularly in alopecia totalis/universalis, a pattern that suggests antigenic drive.

Cut back by 5 bases and 5 bases, the V and J ends lie 20 bases apart. CDR3 length: 16 amino acids, cysteine to phenylalanine. Only CDR3 DNA remains: 48 bases, in frame from the first base. CDR1 is given as SEHNR and CDR2 as FQNEAQ, both from the germline V gene (reference sequence). Sample time point, as interpreted from the label and publication: around 22 weeks on oral tofacitinib. The treatment or condition label here, explained by the study, means: oral pan-JAK inhibitor, 5-10 mg twice daily. Lesional scalp punch biopsies and peripheral blood were obtained from alopecia areata patients. After PBMCs were isolated by density centrifugation and stained for CD3, CD4 and CD8, a FACSAria was used to sort CD4+ and CD8+ T cells. With respect to this clone: Its target antigen remains unknown. No much larger clonotype is one base removed from it; base qualities were not supplied.

The library came from the immunoSEQ multiplex PCR assay. To provide template for TCR sequencing, every sample had RNA extracted and reverse transcribed into cDNA. First-strand cDNA was synthesized using SuperScript III with a 2:1 mix of oligo-dT and random hexamers. A synthetic immune receptor repertoire was used to measure amplification bias, and any remaining bias was corrected computationally. The authors processed their data as follows. Raw reads were preprocessed to remove errors, and CDR3 was defined according to IMGT conventions as the region from the conserved cysteine to phenylalanine. To get clonality, Shannon entropy was normalized by log2 of the number of productive unique TCRs and the result was subtracted from 1. Whether each scalp clone was CD4 or CD8 was inferred by checking scalp TCRbeta sequences against the CD4 and CD8 repertoires from sorted blood. As stored in TCRdb, this immuneACCESS dataset retains in-frame rearrangements with V and J assigned. A fraction of the clones does not appear; measured against another copy, unresolved V genes explain less than half of the discrepancy, and the remainder lacks a known reason. D and trimming were read from the DNA, whereas the V and J calls and clone size are those reported in that table. This sample has roughly 100,000 clones in its table, and 40% to 50% of those were observed once. In total, the top ten clones hold around 20% of the sample.

The receptor chain draws on TRBV7-9 and TRBJ2-3, with a tentative D gene TRBD2 over 5 matching bases. Sequencing was performed on CD8+ T cells sorted from blood, taken at week 24, from a patient treated with tofacitinib. This clonotype originated in a human donor with alopecia areata. This receptor carries the CDR3 CASSPAPAPRGDTQYF. The DNA reads as follows: TGTGCCAGCAGCCCCGCACCGGCACCCCGGGGAGATACGCAGTATTTT.